One sample yielded the 18 T cell receptor beta chains listed below, sequenced in a study of cytomegalovirus exposure and HLA in healthy donors. TCRdb's copy holds only in-frame clones and misses some; the assay was immunoSEQ multiplex PCR. The sample has fewer than 90,000 clones; approximately 88% are singletons. Specimen: PBMCs. The receptors originated from a woman aged 18-29 years in good health and CMV-seropositive.

This rearrangement joins TRBV6-5 to TRBJ1-2; D gene uncertain. Trimming pared 5 bases from V and 4 bases from J, leaving 11 bases between. The CDR3 contains 13 residues. CDR1 is MNHEY, CDR2 SVGAGI, per germline. The CDR3 loop is CASSPIGGYGYTF. DNA for the CDR3: TGTGCCAGCAGTCCGATCGGCGGCTATGGCTACACCTTC.

Only one count was recorded for this clone. The chain uses TRBV10-1 and TRBJ2-1; the D gene is possibly TRBD2 (6 bases). This CDR3 spans 14 amino acids. Germline CDR1 reads WNHNN; CDR2 reads SYGVQD (reference sequence). Trimming left V 10 bases short and J 0 bases short, with 13 bases between. The CDR3 protein is CATGPRGSYNEQFF. Here the CDR3 DNA reads TGCGCCACGGGGCCGCGGGGCTCCTACAATGAGCAGTTCTTC.

The rearrangement links TRBV6-5 to TRBJ2-7; a possible D gene is TRBD1 (6 bases). Germline assignment: CDR1 MNHEY and CDR2 SVGAGI. V dropped 0 bases and J dropped 3 bases, with 12 bases sitting between them. The CDR3 totals 15 residues. DNA for the CDR3: TGTGCCAGCAGTTACTCGCCGGACAGATTCTACGAGCAGTACTTC. It encodes CASSYSPDRFYEQYF.

This sequence joins TRBV9 and TRBJ1-2, with D possibly TRBD1 on 5 matching bases. Germline V gene sequence: CDR1 SGDLS, CDR2 YYNGEE. V shed 4 bases and J shed 4 bases, with 17 bases lying between them. The CDR3 contains 15 residues. DNA for the CDR3: TGTGCCAGCAGCCCACACCCGGGGACTGGCTATGGCTACACCTTC. Encoded protein: CASSPHPGTGYGYTF. Filled out from reference TRBV9 and TRBJ1-2, the complete variable domain reads DSGVTQTPKHLITATGQRVTLRCSPRSGDLSVYWYQQSLDQGLQFLIQYYNGEERAKGNILERFSAQQFPDLHSELNLSSLELGDSALYFCASSPHPGTGYGYTFGSGTRLTVV.

The V call is TRBV10-3, the J call TRBJ2-7, with 12 bases aligning to TRBD1. The CDR3 sequence is 16 residues long. The V segment lost 2 bases and the J segment 5 bases; nucleotides outside the gene matches: 7. Germline V gene sequence: CDR1 ENHRY, CDR2 SYGVKD. CDR3 DNA: TGTGCCATCAGTGAGCCGACGGGGGACAGGGGGCACGAGCAGTACTTC. This translates into CAISEPTGDRGHEQYF.

The rearrangement joins TRBV6-5 to TRBJ1-2; the D gene is possibly TRBD1 (5 bases). Trimming left V 1 base short and J 8 bases short, with 14 bases between. CDR3 length equals 14 residues. From germline, CDR1 is MNHEY and CDR2 SVGAGI. The CDR3 is CASSYLMPGGGYTF. CDR3 in DNA: TGTGCCAGCAGTTACTTGATGCCGGGGGGGGGCTACACCTTC.

This clone has a single count. The rearrangement uses TRBV9 and TRBJ1-5; no firm D call. The germline V and J ends were trimmed by 0 bases and 3 bases, with 10 bases remaining between them. Per the germline V gene, CDR1 is SGDLS and CDR2 is YYNGEE. The length of the CDR3 is 15 residues. For the CDR3, the DNA is TGTGCCAGCAGCGTAGAAGGTGGGCTCAATCAGCCCCAGCATTTT. Protein product: CASSVEGGLNQPQHF.

The chain recombines TRBV6-5 with TRBJ1-6; possibly TRBD1 for D (5 bases). The V and J ends lost 2 bases and 10 bases respectively, with 12 bases between them. The length of the CDR3 is 14 residues. The germline V gene has CDR1 MNHEY and CDR2 SVGAGI. CDR3 nucleotides: TGTGCCAGCAGTTACGGGCAGGGAGGGTCACCCCTCCACTTT. Residues: CASSYGQGGSPLHF.

V gene TRBV11-2 combines with J gene TRBJ2-2; a weak D match, TRBD2 (6 bases). CDR1 and CDR2 (germline): SGHAT, FQNNGV. The germline V and J ends were trimmed by 2 bases and 4 bases, with 11 bases remaining between them. This CDR3 is 15 amino acids long. CDR3 bases: TGTGCCAGCAGCTTACTACTAGCTTTCACCGGGGAGCTGTTTTTT. Translating gives CASSLLLAFTGELFF. The whole variable domain, remainder taken from reference TRBV11-2 and TRBJ2-2, is EAGVAQSPRYKIIEKRQSVAFWCNPISGHATLYWYQQILGQGPKLLIQFQNNGVVDDSQLPKDRFSAERLKGVDSTLKIQPAKLEDSAVYLCASSLLLAFTGELFFGEGSRLTVL.

This clone was detected a few times. The V and J genes are TRBV9 and TRBJ1-2; D gene ambiguous. CDR1 and CDR2 (germline): SGDLS, YYNGEE. The V end lost 4 bases, the J end lost 8 bases, and 18 bases lay between the germline ends. This CDR3 region has 14 residues. The CDR3 region is CASSPQRSLWGYTF. The CDR3 DNA follows: TGTGCCAGCAGCCCCCAACGGAGCCTCTGGGGCTACACCTTC.

V usage is TRBV30 and J usage is TRBJ1-3, with TRBD1 as a possible D gene (6 bases). This CDR3 has 17 residues. Germline CDR1 and CDR2: GTSNPN and SVGIG (reference sequence). Trimming cost V 0 bases and J 2 bases, with 17 bases left between them. The CDR3 nucleotides are TGTGCCTGGAGTGTACATCAGGGGACCTGGCCTGGAAACACCATATATTTT. Encoded protein: CAWSVHQGTWPGNTIYF.

The chain carries TRBV18 and TRBJ2-3; possible D gene TRBD2, 5 bases. Germline CDR1 is KGHSH and CDR2 is LQKENI. The CDR3 contains 15 residues. V lost 0 bases, J lost 3 bases, and 10 bases lay in between. CDR3 loop: CASSPPDRGTDTQYF. For the CDR3, the DNA is TGTGCCAGCTCACCACCTGACCGGGGAACAGATACGCAGTATTTT.

The chain recombines TRBV18 with TRBJ2-5; a possible D gene is TRBD2 (6 bases). Germline lookup yields CDR1 KGHSH and CDR2 LQKENI. Trimming took 6 bases from V and 1 from J, leaving 18 bases between them. This CDR3 has 16 amino acids. The DNA of the CDR3 is TGTGCCAGCTCCGTAAGCACGGGGGAGATCCAAGAGACCCAGTACTTC. Protein: CASSVSTGEIQETQYF.

The chain carries TRBV7-3 and TRBJ2-1; the D gene is possibly TRBD1 (5 bases). V lost 1 base, J lost 8 bases, and 6 bases lay in between. The CDR3 is 12 residues long. Germline V gene data show CDR1 as SGHTA and CDR2 as FQGTGA. CDR3 protein: CASSLIGDEQFF. The CDR3 nucleotides are TGTGCCAGCAGCTTAATAGGGGATGAGCAGTTCTTC.

This rearrangement joins TRBV19 to TRBJ1-5; the D is unclear. Germline V gene sequence: CDR1 LNHDA, CDR2 SQIVND (reference sequence). V gave up 5 bases and J gave up 6 bases, with 17 bases separating them. The CDR3 extends over 15 amino acids. The CDR3 spells CASSLSSRVGQPQHF. CDR3 DNA sequence: TGTGCCAGTAGTCTGAGTTCGAGGGTCGGTCAGCCCCAGCATTTT.

The genes are TRBV20-1 and TRBJ2-7; TRBD2 might be the D (5 bases). Germline lookup yields CDR1 DFQATT and CDR2 SNEGSKA (reference sequence). V was cut by 6 bases and J by 6 bases, with 12 bases left in between. This CDR3 spans 11 amino acids. CDR3 loop: CSARLGVEQYF. CDR3 coding DNA: TGCAGTGCCAGGCTCGGGGTCGAGCAGTACTTC.

The chain employs TRBV30 and TRBJ1-1; D perhaps matches TRBD1 (5 bases). The V end was cut by 5 bases, the J end by 0 bases, with 13 bases between. The CDR3 sequence is 14 residues long. Germline CDR1 reads GTSNPN; CDR2 reads SVGIG (reference sequence). CDR3 residues: CAWWRDFLNTEAFF. For the CDR3, the DNA is TGTGCCTGGTGGCGGGACTTCCTGAACACTGAAGCTTTCTTT.

This clone was seen a few times. The chain carries TRBV28 and TRBJ2-3, with 7 bases fitting TRBD1. The length of the CDR3 is 16 residues. Unmatched junction bases numbered 8, after V lost 5 bases and J lost 0 bases. Germline lookup yields CDR1 MDHEN and CDR2 SYDVKM. Here the CDR3 reads CASSGTRGHSTDTQYF. CDR3 nucleotide sequence: TGTGCCAGCAGTGGGACGAGGGGGCACAGCACAGATACGCAGTATTTT.